Listed here are 13 T cell receptor beta chains from one sample, sequenced in a study of spatial heterogeneity in lung cancer. Time point defined: blood at routine non-recurrence follow-up after resection. Frozen PBMC, nontumor lung or tumor provided whole RNA, which was sequenced unsorted. TCRdb independently ran MiXCR on the 5' RACE reads; one entry per CDR3 protein. Among under 150,000 distinct CDR3 sequences, 9% to 15% were seen once, and the ten largest hold about 15%. The specimen was PBMCs, collected at follow-up. The source of these receptors is a male donor with early-stage non-small cell lung cancer.

This clonotype occurred a few times. J is TRBJ1-1 and V is TRBV2, with D hard to call. Deletions cut 4 bases from V and 1 base from J, with 7 bases between. The V gene's germline CDR1 is SNHLY and CDR2 FYNNEI. The CDR3 is 13 residues long. CDR3 loop: CASSAYANTEAFF. CDR3 nucleotides: TGTGCCAGCAGTGCTTACGCGAACACTGAAGCTTTCTTT.

Notes on this clonotype: At one end the junction does not follow the germline gene, possibly because of a read error. This rearrangement joins TRBV6-5 to TRBJ2-1, with D maybe TRBD1 (5 bases). CDR3 length: 13 amino acids. In germline, CDR1 is MNHEY, CDR2 SVGAGI. DNA for the CDR3: TGTGGCAGCAGTTACGACAGAGACAATGAGCAGTTCTTC. The encoded protein is CGSSYDRDNEQFF.

The chain recombines TRBV20-1 with TRBJ2-7, with 8 nucleotides matching TRBD1. V trimming: 5 bases; J trimming: 0 bases; junction bases outside the gene matches: 6. The CDR3 is 14 amino acids. The germline V gene encodes CDR1 DFQATT and CDR2 SNEGSKA (reference sequence). The CDR3: CSASTGTGSYEQYF. CDR3 DNA: TGCAGTGCTTCGACCGGGACAGGCTCCTACGAGCAGTACTTC.

This clonotype was detected a few times. This chain links TRBV20-1 with TRBJ2-6, with D perhaps TRBD1 (6 bases). Germline V gene data show CDR1 as DFQATT and CDR2 as SNEGSKA (reference sequence). Trimming removed 6 bases at V and 2 bases at J, with 17 bases between. The CDR3 covers 16 residues. The CDR3 sequence: CSARTAFHPGANVLTF. The DNA of the CDR3 is TGCAGTGCCAGGACAGCCTTTCATCCTGGGGCCAACGTCCTGACTTTC.

V is TRBV4-3 and J is TRBJ1-2; 7 bases match TRBD1. J gave up 3 bases and V 0 bases, and 10 bases lay outside the gene matches. The CDR3 has 17 residues. In germline, CDR1 is LGHNA, CDR2 YSLEER. This CDR3 is CASSQDAGMGQYYGYTF. The CDR3 DNA reads TGCGCCAGCAGCCAAGATGCCGGCATGGGACAGTACTATGGCTACACCTTC.

In DNA form, the CDR3 reads TGTGCCAGCTCACCGAAGCGGGGGTTGGAGACCCAGTACTTC. This encodes CASSPKRGLETQYF. The chain uses TRBV18 and TRBJ2-5; 8 positions match TRBD2. The CDR3 spans 14 residues. The ends lost 3 bases at V and 5 bases at J; junction bases unmatched: 5. CDR1 is KGHSH and CDR2 is LQKENI in the germline V gene.

This clonotype came up many times. The V and J genes are TRBV7-2 and TRBJ1-1; the D is unclear. Deletions cut 10 bases from V and 2 bases from J, with 14 bases between. CDR1 and CDR2 from the germline V gene are SGHTA and FQGNSA. The CDR3 totals 13 residues. This CDR3 reads CATQVGFNTEAFF. The CDR3 DNA reads as TGTGCCACCCAGGTAGGGTTTAACACTGAAGCTTTCTTT.

The chain uses TRBV10-3 and TRBJ2-7; perhaps TRBD2 as D (5 bases). The CDR3 length is 16 residues. Germline V CDR1 and CDR2: ENHRY, SYGVKD. Between the trimmed V and J ends, which lost 2 bases and 6 bases, there was a span of 20 bases. The DNA of the CDR3 is TGTGCCATCAGTGAGCTGACAATACTAGTGGCGAGCGAGCAGTACTTC. As protein: CAISELTILVASEQYF.

The chain couples TRBV10-3 to TRBJ1-1; D not resolved. V lost 2 bases to trimming and J lost 7 bases, with 11 bases between them. Germline V gene lookup returns CDR1 ENHRY and CDR2 SYGVKD. This CDR3 is built from 13 residues. The CDR3 nucleotides read TGTGCCATCAGTGAGCTTGGGCAGGATGAAGCTTTCTTT. Encoded protein: CAISELGQDEAFF.

The chain couples TRBV7-9 to TRBJ1-1, with 11 bases matching TRBD1. Looked up from germline, CDR1 is SEHNR and CDR2 is FQNEAQ (reference sequence). Unmatched junction bases numbered 4, after V lost 6 bases and J lost 1 base. The CDR3 contains 15 residues. CDR3 sequence reads: CASRAGQGANTEAFF. The CDR3 DNA sequence: TGTGCCAGCAGGGCTGGACAGGGGGCGAACACTGAAGCTTTCTTT.

The chain carries TRBV6-6 and TRBJ2-3; no reliable D call. Germline assignment: CDR1 MNHNY and CDR2 SVGAGI (reference sequence). Between the trimmed V and J ends, which lost 2 bases and 2 bases, there was a span of 8 bases. The CDR3 is 14 residues long. The CDR3 coding sequence is TGTGCCAGCAGTTACCCCCCACCCACAGATACGCAGTATTTT. It yields the protein CASSYPPPTDTQYF.

The genes are TRBV19 and TRBJ2-2, with 9 bases lining up with TRBD1. There are 18 residues in the CDR3. The junction had 15 bases not matched to a gene; V was cut back by 8 bases and J by 2 bases. Germline V CDR1 and CDR2: LNHDA, SQIVND (reference sequence). This CDR3 is CASCPGLWDRENTGELFF. The DNA for the CDR3 is TGTGCCAGTTGCCCGGGCCTTTGGGACAGGGAAAACACCGGGGAGCTGTTTTTT.

This clonotype has at least ten counts. The rearrangement links TRBV29-1 to TRBJ2-7; weak D call: TRBD2 (6 bases). With 3 bases removed from V and 3 bases from J, the gap between germline ends came to 9 bases. The CDR3 is 12 amino acids. The V gene's germline CDR1 is SQVTM and CDR2 ANQGSEA. Here the CDR3 DNA reads TGCAGCGTTGAGGGGGGAGGCTACGAGCAGTACTTC. Protein product: CSVEGGGYEQYF.